This T cell receptor beta chain was documented in a study of monozygotic twins with inflammatory bowel disease. The CDR3 has 17 amino acids. Per germline, CDR1 LNHDA and CDR2 SQIVND (reference sequence). TCRdb re-called the 5' RACE reads and gives one entry per CDR3 protein, without DNA. The repertoire table contains around 210,000 distinct CDR3 sequences. The receptor was derived from a human donor with ulcerative colitis or Crohn's disease, or a healthy co-twin of an affected twin (not recorded which). Sample: blood. The J gene is TRBJ1-5, the V gene TRBV19; TCRdb reports TRBD1, a call that lacks DNA to check it against. CDR3 protein: CASSIFRGQGFNQPQHF.